This T cell receptor (beta chain) was documented in a study of CD8+ T cells in alopecia areata. The authors extracted RNA and reverse transcribed it into cDNA as the sequencing template. Using immunoSEQ multiplex PCR, the repertoire was profiled, and TCRdb retains in-frame clones only, with some absent. The table includes 190,000 or so clones, around three fifths detected once. As to treatment: oral pan-JAK inhibitor, 5-10 mg twice daily. This CDR3 spans 14 amino acids. Germline V gene lookup returns CDR1 MGHDK and CDR2 SYGVNS. V shed 6 bases and J shed 1 base, with 12 bases lying between them. The source material was CD8+ T cells sorted from blood, sampled at week 24, from a patient treated with tofacitinib. V usage is TRBV25-1 and J usage is TRBJ1-1; D uncertain. This sequence was found in a human donor with alopecia areata. CDR3 amino acids: CASREGRTNTEAFF. The CDR3 DNA reads as TGTGCCAGCAGAGAGGGTCGGACGAACACTGAAGCTTTCTTT.